Listed below are T cell receptor beta chains from one sample, sequenced in a study of T cell responses to AZD1222 COVID-19 vaccine. Produced via immunoSEQ multiplex PCR; TCRdb's table is partial and in-frame only. The repertoire holds fewer than 250,000 clones, with around 92% as singletons. The sample in question was peripheral blood, obtained on day 0 of AZD1222 vaccination. These receptor sequences come from an adult in good health. The CDR3 runs from the conserved cysteine through the conserved F or W. D genes are given only for firm matches. Only some rows state a clone size, as once, few, many or a class for expanded clones.

d_call clone_size j_call v_call cdr3_aa cdr3_nt
TRBD2 - TRBJ2-1 TRBV5-1 CASSLATSETGEQFF TGCGCCAGCAGCTTGGCGACTAGCGAGACAGGTGAGCAGTTCTTC
- - TRBJ1-5 TRBV9 CASSPQDWDQPQHF TGTGCCAGCAGCCCCCAAGACTGGGATCAGCCCCAGCATTTT
- - TRBJ2-2 TRBV5-4 CASRVGGAATGELFF TGTGCCAGCCGTGTAGGGGGGGCTGCCACCGGGGAGCTGTTTTTT
- - TRBJ2-7 TRBV5-6 CASSLNYEQYF TGTGCCAGCAGCTTGAACTACGAGCAGTACTTC
- - TRBJ1-1 TRBV5-8 CASSLNRATEAFF TGTGCCAGCAGCTTAAACCGAGCCACTGAAGCTTTCTTT
- - TRBJ1-2 TRBV30 CAWSPSYGYTF TGTGCCTGGAGTCCCTCTTATGGCTACACCTTC
- - TRBJ2-7 TRBV7-2 CASSLNPQPRYEQYF TGTGCCAGCAGCTTAAATCCCCAGCCCCGCTACGAGCAGTACTTC
TRBD1 - TRBJ1-1 TRBV7-9 CASSLSTGAEAFF TGTGCCAGCAGCTTGTCGACAGGGGCTGAAGCTTTCTTT
- - TRBJ1-1 TRBV5-4 CASSLGGLISMNTEAFF TGTGCCAGCAGCTTGGGAGGACTGATCTCCATGAACACTGAAGCTTTCTTT
- - TRBJ2-5 TRBV5-1 CASSSSWETQYF TGCGCCAGCAGTAGCTCATGGGAGACCCAGTACTTC
- once TRBJ1-5 TRBV7-9 CASSQGDYQPQHF TGTGCCAGCAGCCAAGGGGACTACCAGCCCCAGCATTTT
TRBD1 once TRBJ1-1 TRBV9 CASSVGTGIMNTEAFF TGTGCCAGCAGCGTAGGGACAGGGATTATGAACACTGAAGCTTTCTTT
TRBD2 - TRBJ2-3 TRBV6-5 CASSYVTSGGSDTQYF TGTGCCAGCAGTTACGTAACTAGCGGGGGCTCAGATACGCAGTATTTT
- - TRBJ1-4 TRBV6-6 CASSRGDEKLFF TGTGCCAGCAGTAGGGGGGATGAAAAACTGTTTTTT
- - TRBJ1-2 TRBV7-6 CASSDRGGRYTF TGTGCCAGCAGCGATCGGGGGGGGCGCTACACCTTC
TRBD1 - TRBJ1-2 TRBV11-2 CASTSGGLGYTF TGTGCCAGCACTTCAGGGGGCCTTGGCTACACCTTC
- - TRBJ1-5 TRBV7-9 CASSSSGGVQPQHF TGTGCCAGCAGCTCCTCTGGGGGGGTTCAGCCCCAGCATTTT
- - TRBJ2-5 TRBV3-1/TRBV3-2 CASSHQGGGGRKTQYF TGTGCCAGCAGCCACCAGGGAGGGGGCGGGAGGAAGACCCAGTACTTC
TRBD1 - TRBJ1-1 TRBV5-8 CASSLRTGTEAFF TGTGCCAGCAGCCTAAGGACAGGCACTGAAGCTTTCTTT
- - TRBJ1-5 TRBV3-1/TRBV3-2 CASSHGRFNQPQHF TGTGCCAGCAGCCATGGACGGTTCAATCAGCCCCAGCATTTT
TRBD1 once TRBJ1-5 TRBV6-1 CASSETGRQPQHF TGTGCCAGCAGTGAGACAGGGAGGCAGCCCCAGCATTTT
- - TRBJ1-5 TRBV19 CASSIGSFRPQHF TGTGCCAGTAGTATAGGTAGCTTTCGGCCCCAGCATTTT
TRBD1 - TRBJ2-3 TRBV10-2 CATKNDRASTDTQYF TGCGCCACCAAGAACGACAGGGCGAGCACAGATACGCAGTATTTT
TRBD1 - TRBJ2-7 TRBV6-2/TRBV6-3 CASSNRDSYEQYF TGTGCCAGCAGTAACCGGGACAGCTACGAGCAGTACTTC
TRBD1 once TRBJ2-7 TRBV6-5 CASSYSGQDYEQYF TGTGCCAGCAGTTACTCGGGACAGGATTACGAGCAGTACTTC
- - TRBJ2-7 TRBV20-1 CSASRLAYEQYF TGCAGTGCTAGTAGGCTGGCCTACGAGCAGTACTTC
- - TRBJ2-1 TRBV11-2 CASSALPRDEQFF TGTGCCAGCAGCGCCCTCCCGAGGGATGAGCAGTTCTTC
TRBD2 - TRBJ2-3 TRBV18 CASSRDTTSGGLRTTDTQYF TGTGCCAGCTCACGGGATACTACTAGCGGGGGCCTAAGAACCACAGATACGCAGTATTTT
- - TRBJ2-1 TRBV11-2 CASSLVGRYNEQFF TGTGCCAGCAGCCTGGTGGGACGGTACAATGAGCAGTTCTTC
TRBD1 once TRBJ1-5 TRBV9 CASSRDSPLNQPQHF TGTGCCAGCAGCCGGGACAGCCCTCTCAATCAGCCCCAGCATTTT
- few TRBJ2-3 TRBV27 CASSFDSTGADTQYF TGTGCCAGCAGTTTCGACTCCACGGGGGCAGATACGCAGTATTTT
- - TRBJ2-2 TRBV12-5 CASGLRSQKNTGELFF TGTGCTAGTGGACTTAGGTCACAGAAGAACACCGGGGAGCTGTTTTTT
- - TRBJ1-3 TRBV6-2/TRBV6-3 CASTPTHSGNTIYF TGTGCCAGCACCCCCACACACTCTGGAAACACCATATATTTT
- - TRBJ1-6 TRBV5-4 CASSLGGFGNSPLHF TGTGCCAGCAGCTTGGGAGGGTTCGGTAATTCACCCCTCCACTTT
- - TRBJ1-3 TRBV9 CASSVGEGFSGNTIYF TGTGCCAGCAGCGTAGGCGAGGGGTTCTCTGGAAACACCATATATTTT
- - TRBJ1-4 TRBV3-1/TRBV3-2 CASSQDGDSNEKLFF TGTGCCAGCAGCCAAGACGGTGACAGTAATGAAAAACTGTTTTTT
- - TRBJ1-1 TRBV27 CASQIFSGAGEAFF TGTGCCAGCCAAATCTTTTCAGGGGCGGGTGAAGCTTTCTTT
- - TRBJ1-6 TRBV19 CASSISGLVYNSPLHF TGTGCCAGTAGTATCTCCGGACTCGTCTATAATTCACCCCTCCACTTT
- - TRBJ1-2 TRBV24-1 CATSSMDRLYGYTF TGTGCCACCAGCTCGATGGACAGACTCTATGGCTACACCTTC
TRBD2 - TRBJ2-7 TRBV7-2 CASSKLAGGYEQYF TGTGCCAGCAGCAAACTAGCGGGTGGTTACGAGCAGTACTTC
- - TRBJ1-1 TRBV4-1 CASSQASMNTEAFF TGCGCCAGCAGCCAGGCATCCATGAACACTGAAGCTTTCTTT
- once TRBJ1-1 TRBV7-9 CASTKDSMNTEAFF TGTGCCAGCACCAAAGACTCAATGAACACTGAAGCTTTCTTT
TRBD1 - TRBJ1-6 TRBV18 CASSRTGQGVNSPLHF TGTGCCAGCTCACGAACAGGACAGGGTGTAAATTCACCCCTCCACTTT
- - TRBJ2-2 TRBV5-6 CASSLGGTGELFF TGTGCCAGCAGCTTGGGGGGCACCGGGGAGCTGTTTTTT
- - TRBJ2-1 TRBV27 CASSPGQPRGFEQFF TGTGCCAGCAGTCCAGGACAGCCGAGGGGCTTTGAGCAGTTCTTC